This T cell receptor (beta chain) appears in the sequencing data of a study of blood T cells in healthy people across ages. Findings and limits, study-wide: Nothing was known about donor CMV status, and this possibly confounded expanded clonotype changes. What prevented conclusive comparison of naive and antigen-experienced cells was that PBMCs were unsorted. Higher diversity, along with more naive CD4+ cells, distinguished long-lived donors from aged donors.

Through a sample-barcoded 5' primer and a J-beta primer mix, a second PCR was run for roughly 6 to 11 cycles. TCRdb called the 5' RACE reads again in MiXCR, with one record for every CDR3 protein. The sample lists hundreds of thousands of distinct CDR3 sequences; 58% were seen once. This clonotype was recorded only once. Its antigen remains unidentified. J gave up 7 bases and V 4 bases, and 15 bases lay outside the gene matches. Per the germline V gene, CDR1 is SGHTA and CDR2 is FQGNSA. The CDR3 is made up of 17 amino acids. Drawing of peripheral blood yielded approximately 10 milliliters from each donor.

The TCR was taken from a man aged 55 to 69 in good health. The chain uses TRBV7-2 and TRBJ1-4; 7 bases are shared with TRBD1. Sequenced sample: blood. In DNA, the CDR3 is TGTGCCAGCAGCTCTAGGGGGCGCAGGGGCACGGGTGAAAAACTGTTTTTT. Translation: CASSSRGRRGTGEKLFF.